The 10 T cell receptor beta chains below come from one sample, sequenced in a study of PD-1 blockade in classical Hodgkin lymphoma. The time point denotes: cycle 4 day 1 (C4D1), after more than five weeks of nivolumab. All the patients suffered relapse after autologous stem cell transplantation, and brentuximab vedotin exposure differed. Libraries were prepared by immunoSEQ multiplex PCR; TCRdb keeps only in-frame clonotypes and omits some of them. Here the sample spans 30,000 or so clones, 82% being singletons. The material sequenced was peripheral blood mononuclear cells (PBMCs), taken before the fourth cycle of nivolumab. These receptors were obtained from a human donor with classical Hodgkin lymphoma.

V is TRBV28 and J is TRBJ1-2, with 9 bases fitting TRBD1. The germline CDR1 and CDR2 sequences are MDHEN and SYDVKM. The CDR3 sequence is 16 residues long. With V trimmed by 4 bases and J by 2 bases, 8 bases remained unmatched. CDR3 in amino acids: CASSSPRGQGNYGYTF. CDR3 DNA: TGTGCCAGCAGTTCTCCCCGAGGACAGGGGAACTATGGCTACACCTTC.

The rearrangement joins TRBV18 to TRBJ2-7, with 12 bases fitting TRBD2. The CDR3 has 15 residues. Trimming removed 3 bases from V and 4 bases from J; junction bases left unmatched: 4. Germline CDR1 and CDR2: KGHSH and LQKENI. Here the CDR3 DNA reads TGTGCCAGCTCACCGACTAGCGGGGGAAGGTACGAGCAGTACTTC. This codes for CASSPTSGGRYEQYF.

V usage is TRBV6-5 and J usage is TRBJ2-7, with TRBD1 as a possible D gene (6 bases). V was trimmed by 5 bases and J by 5 bases, leaving 16 bases between them. Germline loops: CDR1 MNHEY, CDR2 SVGAGI. There are 14 residues in the CDR3. The DNA for the CDR3 is TGTGCCAGCAGTCCCTCGTGGGACACTAACGAGCAGTACTTC. Residues: CASSPSWDTNEQYF.

The V call is TRBV30, the J call TRBJ1-1, with 7 bases fitting TRBD1. The CDR3 is 13 amino acids. With V trimmed by 2 bases and J by 1 base, 1 base remained unmatched. Germline V gene data show CDR1 as GTSNPN and CDR2 as SVGIG (reference sequence). The CDR3 reads CAWSHRGNTEAFF. For the CDR3, the DNA is TGTGCCTGGAGTCACAGGGGGAACACTGAAGCTTTCTTT.

V usage is TRBV5-1 and J usage is TRBJ2-2; 7 nucleotides agree with TRBD2. The CDR3 loop spans 15 amino acids. Looked up from germline, CDR1 is SGHRS and CDR2 is YFSETQ. The trim removed 5 bases at V and 3 bases at J, leaving 7 bases unmatched. The CDR3 region is CASSLSGRDTGELFF. CDR3 sequence (DNA): TGCGCCAGCAGTCTTAGCGGGCGGGACACCGGGGAGCTGTTTTTT.

V usage is TRBV6-5 and J usage is TRBJ2-7; D is possibly TRBD1 or TRBD2 (6 bases each). This CDR3 comprises 14 residues. Deletions cut 0 bases from V and 2 bases from J, with 8 bases between. Per germline, CDR1 MNHEY and CDR2 SVGAGI. This CDR3 is CASSYSRGAYEQYF. CDR3 DNA sequence: TGTGCCAGCAGTTACTCAAGGGGGGCCTACGAGCAGTACTTC.

The chain is built from TRBV28 and TRBJ1-5; no clear D gene. The V end lost 11 bases, the J end lost 4 bases, and 24 bases lay between the germline ends. CDR3 size: 16 residues. Germline V gene sequence: CDR1 MDHEN, CDR2 SYDVKM. CDR3 in DNA: TGTGCCGTCCCTCTTAAGCCCCCTAACACTAATCAGCCCCAGCATTTT. This encodes CAVPLKPPNTNQPQHF.

V gene TRBV28 combines with J gene TRBJ2-7, with D perhaps matching TRBD1 (6 bases). V was cut by 6 bases and J by 1 base, with 10 bases left in between. The V gene's germline CDR1 is MDHEN and CDR2 SYDVKM. CDR3 length: 13 amino acids. CDR3 DNA sequence: TGTGCCAGCAGCCCAGGACAGTCCTACGAGCAGTACTTC. Protein sequence: CASSPGQSYEQYF.

The J gene is TRBJ2-7, the V gene TRBV4-2, with TRBD2 identical over 9 bases. V shed 1 base, J shed 2 bases, and the junction held 6 bases outside the gene matches. Per the germline V gene, CDR1 is LGHNA and CDR2 is YNFKEQ. The CDR3 is 16 residues long. The CDR3 region is CASSQAPSGEAYEQYF. The DNA for the CDR3 is TGTGCCAGCAGCCAAGCGCCTAGCGGGGAAGCCTACGAGCAGTACTTC.

The gene calls are TRBV4-1 and TRBJ1-3; D is unclear. Germline-derived CDR1 and CDR2 are MGHRA and YSYEKL. The CDR3 contains 15 residues. The germline V and J ends were trimmed by 1 base and 0 bases, with 7 bases remaining between them. Here the CDR3 reads CASSQGLLSGNTIYF. Here the CDR3 DNA reads TGCGCCAGCAGCCAAGGACTGCTCTCTGGAAACACCATATATTTT.